These 14 T cell receptor beta chains originate from one sample sequenced in a study of spatial heterogeneity in lung cancer. Study-wide findings and caveats: The study found that expanded intratumoral alpha and beta TCR counts tracked tumor mutation counts.

Noted time point: sample taken at primary tumor resection. No antigens are known for them. TCRdb itself ran the 5' RACE reads through MiXCR, one entry per CDR3 protein. Here the sample spans 12,000 or so distinct CDR3 sequences, just over 14% being singletons. The starting material was lung tumor tissue, obtained at surgery. The source is a male donor with early-stage non-small cell lung cancer.

V is TRBV2 and J is TRBJ2-2; 11 nucleotides agree with TRBD2. This CDR3 has 16 amino acids. Germline CDR1 and CDR2: SNHLY and FYNNEI. V lost 6 bases, J lost 0 bases, and 3 bases stayed unmatched. The CDR3 is CASRPGLAANTGELFF. The CDR3 DNA reads as TGTGCCAGCAGACCGGGACTAGCGGCGAACACCGGGGAGCTGTTTTTT.

There are many counts of this clonotype. The genes are TRBV14 and TRBJ2-5; TRBD1 matches 7 bases. Trimming took 1 base from V and 5 from J; bases not matched to a gene: 4. The germline CDR1 and CDR2 sequences are SGHDN and FVKESK. The CDR3 is 14 amino acids. The CDR3 region is CASSQGGGQETQYF. The CDR3 coding sequence is TGTGCCAGCAGCCAAGGTGGGGGACAGGAGACCCAGTACTTC.

This clonotype was seen repeatedly, ten times or more. This chain joins TRBV7-3 and TRBJ2-7; 7 bases map to TRBD1. V trimming: 2 bases; J trimming: 3 bases; junction bases outside the gene matches: 1. Germline loops: CDR1 SGHTA, CDR2 FQGTGA. This CDR3 region has 13 residues. The CDR3 sequence: CASSLAGGYEQYF. The CDR3 nucleotides read TGTGCCAGCAGCTTAGCAGGGGGCTACGAGCAGTACTTC.

In this sample, this clonotype turned up many times. This chain uses TRBV20-1 with TRBJ2-5, with TRBD2 identical over 12 bases. V trimming: 6 bases; J trimming: 2 bases; junction bases outside the gene matches: 7. The V gene's germline CDR1 is DFQATT and CDR2 SNEGSKA (reference sequence). There are 15 residues in the CDR3. CDR3 residues: CSALGTSGSQETQYF. CDR3 bases: TGCAGTGCCCTGGGGACTAGCGGGTCTCAAGAGACCCAGTACTTC.

This clonotype counts as medium-sized (0.01 to 0.1%). The V gene is TRBV6-1, the J gene TRBJ2-7; D unresolved. This CDR3 has 12 amino acids. Germline V gene sequence: CDR1 MNHNS, CDR2 SASEGT. Deletions cut 3 bases from V and 7 bases from J, with 10 bases between. The CDR3 bases are TGTGCCAGCAGTGATACACCCCTGGAGCAGTACTTC. Translated: CASSDTPLEQYF.

This clonotype is judged medium-sized. This chain connects TRBV18 to TRBJ2-1; 7 nucleotides align to TRBD1. V was clipped by 5 bases and J by 3 bases; unmatched bases: 7. The CDR3 has 15 amino acids. Germline CDR1 and CDR2: KGHSH and LQKENI. As DNA, the CDR3 is TGTGCCAGCTCAACATCACAGGGGTACTACAATGAGCAGTTCTTC. Its translation: CASSTSQGYYNEQFF. Combining the CDR3 with reference TRBV18 and TRBJ2-1 gives the whole variable domain NAGVMQNPRHLVRRRGQEARLRCSPMKGHSHVYWYRQLPEEGLKFMVYLQKENIIDESGMPKERFSAEFPKEGPSILRIQQVVRGDSAAYFCASSTSQGYYNEQFFGPGTRLTVL.

This clonotype was observed a handful of times. The J gene is TRBJ1-5, the V gene TRBV10-3; TRBD1 matches 8 bases. Trimming at V came to 6 bases and at J to 3 bases, leaving 4 bases not matched to a gene. CDR1 and CDR2 from the germline V gene are ENHRY and SYGVKD. The length of the CDR3 is 14 residues. CDR3 nucleotide sequence: TGTGCCATCAGCGCGACAGGGGCCAATCAGCCCCAGCATTTT. Its protein product is CAISATGANQPQHF.

This clonotype is medium-sized within its sample. The genes are TRBV18 and TRBJ1-3; D is ambiguous. CDR1 and CDR2 (germline): KGHSH, LQKENI. Trimming removed 3 bases from V and 0 bases from J, with 9 bases in between. This CDR3 has 15 residues. Here the CDR3 DNA reads TGTGCCAGCTCACCGCGAATTAACTCTGGAAACACCATATATTTT. Its translation: CASSPRINSGNTIYF.

This clonotype was seen at least ten times. V usage is TRBV9 and J usage is TRBJ1-4; D is undetermined. Germline V gene data show CDR1 as SGDLS and CDR2 as YYNGEE. Trimming cost V 3 bases and J 0 bases, with 9 bases left between them. This CDR3 comprises 15 residues. The CDR3 protein is CASSATKATNEKLFF. CDR3 bases: TGTGCCAGCAGCGCGACCAAAGCAACTAATGAAAAACTGTTTTTT.

Ten or more counts support this clonotype. The V call is TRBV4-3, the J call TRBJ1-4; 8 positions match TRBD1. Trimming removed 1 base from V and 7 bases from J; junction bases left unmatched: 8. The CDR3 covers 16 residues. Germline-derived CDR1 and CDR2 are LGHNA and YSLEER. DNA of the CDR3: TGCGCCAGCAGCCAAGTACCCACAGGGGGAGTTGAAAAACTGTTTTTT. This encodes CASSQVPTGGVEKLFF.

The V and J genes are TRBV20-1 and TRBJ2-7; 7 bases fit TRBD1. The CDR3 contains 14 residues. The junction had 10 bases not matched to a gene; V was cut back by 5 bases and J by 3 bases. Germline-derived CDR1 and CDR2 are DFQATT and SNEGSKA (reference sequence). In DNA form, the CDR3 reads TGCAGTGCTCTCTCGGTACAGGGGAGCTACGAGCAGTACTTC. This translates into CSALSVQGSYEQYF.

This clonotype showed up just a few times. V usage is TRBV20-1 and J usage is TRBJ1-5; possible D gene TRBD1, 5 bases. From germline, CDR1 is DFQATT and CDR2 SNEGSKA (reference sequence). The CDR3 sequence is 10 residues long. With 6 bases removed from V and 7 bases from J, the gap between germline ends came to 7 bases. The CDR3 DNA follows: TGCAGTGCGGGACCCCAGCCCCAGCATTTT. Its translation: CSAGPQPQHF.

Judged by abundance, this clonotype is medium-sized. The chain links TRBV5-1 to TRBJ2-7; 9 positions agree with TRBD1. V shed 3 bases, J shed 0 bases, and the junction held 4 bases outside the gene matches. Germline CDR1 SGHRS, CDR2 YFSETQ. This CDR3 has 15 amino acids. CDR3 protein: CASSSGTGSSYEQYF. The CDR3, as DNA: TGCGCCAGCAGCTCCGGGACAGGGAGCTCCTACGAGCAGTACTTC.

CDR3 coding DNA: TGTGCCAGCAGCCCAAATATAGCGGGAGGGTTCAACAATGAGCAGTTCTTC. Amino acids: CASSPNIAGGFNNEQFF. The rearrangement uses TRBV7-3 and TRBJ2-1; 11 bases line up with TRBD2. The CDR3 has 17 residues. The junction had 11 bases not matched to a gene; V was cut back by 5 bases and J by 5 bases. Germline V gene data show CDR1 as SGHTA and CDR2 as FQGTGA. Combining the CDR3 with reference TRBV7-3 and TRBJ2-1 gives the whole variable domain GAGVSQTPSNKVTEKGKYVELRCDPISGHTALYWYRQSLGQGPEFLIYFQGTGAADDSGLPNDRFFAVRPEGSVSTLKIQRTERGDSAVYLCASSPNIAGGFNNEQFFGPGTRLTVL.